Here is one T cell receptor beta chain with its context. Its specificity is not known. A multiplex PCR was run with 60 Vbeta primers and 13 Jbeta primers. Sequencing used immunoSEQ multiplex PCR; TCRdb keeps in-frame clones, though not all of them. The table includes roughly 67,000 clones, around 80% detected once. The sample belongs to a study of cytomegalovirus exposure and HLA in healthy donors. Germline V gene lookup returns CDR1 WNHNN and CDR2 SYGVQD (reference sequence). The ends were cut back, 0 bases at V and 4 bases at J, with 7 bases in the middle. The CDR3 length is 14 residues. Findings of the study overall: There were under 200 TCR beta chains listed as cytomegalovirus-associated. It was reported that the classifier diagnosed cytomegalovirus status with high specificity and sensitivity in both the original and validation cohorts. The authors later found TCR association rates varying by HLA locus, with DRB1 most and HLA-C fewest.

The clonotype comes from a man aged 40-55 years in good health and CMV-seronegative. The chain recombines TRBV10-1 with TRBJ2-1, with a tentative D call TRBD1 (6 bases). Sequences were obtained from PBMCs. Here the CDR3 reads CASSESDRYNEQFF. The DNA of the CDR3 is TGCGCCAGCAGTGAGTCAGACAGGTACAATGAGCAGTTCTTC.